Listed below are T cell receptor beta chains from one sample, sequenced in a study of early T cells in non-severe SARS-CoV-2 infection. TCRdb reprocessed the 5' RACE reads via MiXCR and lists one record per CDR3 protein. The sample includes around 58,000 distinct CDR3 sequences, around 8.3% of them seen just once. The sequences come from whole blood, collected at baseline. These receptors all stem from an adult who was a healthcare worker with PCR-confirmed SARS-CoV-2 infection or an uninfected control (not recorded which). Each CDR3 is given with its conserved first and last residue. The order of the fields is clone size, J gene, V gene, D gene, CDR3 DNA, CDR3 protein. A D gene is named only where the DNA matches it firmly. A row's size may be missing; if present it is once, few, many or a size class.

>many|TRBJ2-1|TRBV7-8|TRBD1
TGTGCCAGCAGCCCACGACAGGGGTCCTACAATGAGCAGTTCTTC
CASSPRQGSYNEQFF
>NA|TRBJ2-5|TRBV3-1|NA
TGTGCCAGCAGCCAAGAAGAACGGAAAGAGACCCAGTACTTC
CASSQEERKETQYF
>many|TRBJ2-7|TRBV27|TRBD1
TGTGCCAGCAGTTTAAGGGACAGGGGGCAGAGGGAGCAGTACTTC
CASSLRDRGQREQYF
>few|TRBJ2-1|TRBV28|TRBD2
TGTGCCAGCAGTTGGCTGAGCGGGAGCTATGAGCAGTTCTTC
CASSWLSGSYEQFF
>NA|TRBJ1-1|TRBV11-2|TRBD1
TGTGCCAGCAGCTTAGAGACCGGGACAGGCCGTGAAGCTTTCTTT
CASSLETGTGREAFF
>many|TRBJ2-7|TRBV7-2|NA
TGTGCCAGCAGCTTAGATCGCAGAGAGCAGTACTTC
CASSLDRREQYF
>few|TRBJ1-1|TRBV11-1|NA
TGTGCCAGCAGCTTAGCAGATGGCATGAACACTGAAGCTTTCTTT
CASSLADGMNTEAFF
>few|TRBJ2-5|TRBV2|NA
TGTGCCAGCACCGAACTCCGGGGGACTGGAGAGACCCAGTACTTC
CASTELRGTGETQYF
>medium-sized|TRBJ1-6|TRBV12-5|NA
TGTGCTAGTGAACGAGGGCGCTCCTATAATTCACCCCTCCACTTT
CASERGRSYNSPLHF
>few|TRBJ2-7|TRBV27|NA
TGTGCCAGCAGTTCGTACCCTAACTACGAGCAGTACTTC
CASSSYPNYEQYF
>NA|TRBJ2-3|TRBV6-2/TRBV6-3|NA
TGTGCCAGCAGCGGAAGGGAGCACCAAGCGCAGTATTTT
CASSGREHQAQYF
>NA|TRBJ1-3|TRBV20-1|NA
TGCAGTGCTAGTTCTGTCTCTGGAAACACCATATATTTT
CSASSVSGNTIYF
>few|TRBJ2-7|TRBV28|NA
TGTGCCAGCAGTTTATCCCCCTCAAGTTACGAGCAGTACTTC
CASSLSPSSYEQYF
>NA|TRBJ1-1|TRBV7-9|NA
TGTGCCAGCAGCTCGGAGGGGAACACTGAAGCTTTCTTT
CASSSEGNTEAFF
>few|TRBJ2-3|TRBV12-3/TRBV12-4|NA
TGTGCCAGCAGTTCCGCGAGGTCCACAGATACGCAGTATTTT
CASSSARSTDTQYF
>NA|TRBJ1-4|TRBV7-9|NA
TGTGCCAGCAGCTCTCCCACGGGGAGTGGTGAAAAACTGTTTTTT
CASSSPTGSGEKLFF
>many|TRBJ2-1|TRBV7-2|NA
TGTGCCAGCAGCTTACTCGCGGGGACGATAAATGAGCAGTTCTTC
CASSLLAGTINEQFF
>NA|TRBJ1-6|TRBV12-3/TRBV12-4|NA
TGTGCCAGCAGTTTAAGGCTGCACTATAATTCACCCCTCCACTTT
CASSLRLHYNSPLHF
>few|TRBJ2-1|TRBV29-1|TRBD1
TGCAGCGTCGCTCAAACAGGGGGTGAGCAGTTCTTC
CSVAQTGGEQFF
>NA|TRBJ2-1|TRBV29-1|NA
TGCAGCGTTGAAGGGCGCTGGGATGAGCAGTTCTTC
CSVEGRWDEQFF
>many|TRBJ2-5|TRBV2|NA
TGTGCCAGCAGAGCCGGGGCCCAAGTTGAGACCCAGTACTTC
CASRAGAQVETQYF
>few|TRBJ2-2|TRBV12-3/TRBV12-4|TRBD2
TGTGCCAGCAGTTTACGGTTCGGGGGGACCACCGGGGAGCTGTTTTTT
CASSLRFGGTTGELFF
>few|TRBJ2-1|TRBV9|TRBD2
TGTGCCAGCAGCGTAGTCGCTAGCGGCCTGGGGGAGCAGTTCTTC
CASSVVASGLGEQFF
>many|TRBJ2-7|TRBV12-3/TRBV12-4|TRBD2
TGTGCCAGCAGTTCTGGGACTAGCGGGATGGTGCAGTACTTC
CASSSGTSGMVQYF
>NA|TRBJ2-7|TRBV28|TRBD1
TGTGCCAGCAGTCTTGACAGGGTTGGGGGCTCCTACGAGCAGTACTTC
CASSLDRVGGSYEQYF
>few|TRBJ2-3|TRBV29-1|TRBD2
TGCAGCGTGGATACTCGCCTGTGGGGGGGAGATACGCAGTATTTT
CSVDTRLWGGDTQYF
>many|TRBJ1-1|TRBV14|NA
TGTGCCAGCAGCCAAGATCGGTCTGGGGAAGCTTTCTTT
CASSQDRSGEAFF
>many|TRBJ1-5|TRBV18|TRBD1
TGTGCCAGCTCACCTGCCGGACAGGGCGGGTCGTTTAGCAATCAGCCCCAGCATTTT
CASSPAGQGGSFSNQPQHF
>few|TRBJ2-7|TRBV6-6|TRBD2
TGTGCCAGCAGTTCCCCAACAGGCGGGAGCTCCTACGAGCAGTACTTC
CASSSPTGGSSYEQYF
>few|TRBJ1-5|TRBV5-1|NA
TGCGCCAGCAGCTTGAATGGCGGAACCGCTTGGCCCCAGCATTTT
CASSLNGGTAWPQHF
>few|TRBJ2-7|TRBV7-6|TRBD2
TGTGCCAGCAGCTCCAGGAGCGGGAGGAACTACGAGCAGTACTTC
CASSSRSGRNYEQYF
>many|TRBJ2-2|TRBV6-4|NA
TGTGCCAGCAGTGACGGGCAGGGGAGCACCGGGGAGCTGTTTTTT
CASSDGQGSTGELFF
>many|TRBJ1-2|TRBV4-2|TRBD1
TGTGCCAGCAGCCAAGCCGACAGGGTTAACTATGGCTACACCTTC
CASSQADRVNYGYTF
>many|TRBJ1-1|TRBV20-1|NA
TGCAGTGCCCAACCTTCAATGGGAGGGACTAACACTGAAGCTTTCTTT
CSAQPSMGGTNTEAFF
>few|TRBJ2-1|TRBV7-2|TRBD2
TGTGCCAGCAGCTTAACTAGCGGGAGCCTCTACAATGAGCAGTTCTTC
CASSLTSGSLYNEQFF
>many|TRBJ1-3|TRBV7-9|NA
TGTGCCAGCAGCTTACTCGTCAGCTTTTTTTCTGGAAACACCATATATTTT
CASSLLVSFFSGNTIYF
>many|TRBJ2-3|TRBV12-3/TRBV12-4|TRBD2
TGTGCCAGCAGTCGAGGACTAGCGGGAGGCGTTTGGACAGATACGCAGTATTTT
CASSRGLAGGVWTDTQYF
>few|TRBJ2-3|TRBV28|TRBD2
TGTGCCAGCACTAGCGGGCCGGATACGCAGTATTTT
CASTSGPDTQYF
>many|TRBJ2-6|TRBV4-3|NA
TGCGCCAGCAGCCCGGAGGGACAACTGGGCTCTGGGGCCAACGTCCTGACTTTC
CASSPEGQLGSGANVLTF
>NA|TRBJ2-7|TRBV28|TRBD1
TGTGCCAGCAGCCCGGGACAGGGTTCGAGCTACGAGCAGTACTTC
CASSPGQGSSYEQYF
>few|TRBJ1-1|TRBV20-1|NA
TGCAGTGCCGGAGGGGGAACTGAAGCTTTCTTT
CSAGGGTEAFF
>NA|TRBJ2-1|TRBV6-2/TRBV6-3|NA
TGTGCCAGCAGCCGTGGGGGCTCCTACAATGAGCAGTTCTTC
CASSRGGSYNEQFF
>NA|TRBJ2-7|TRBV10-1|NA
TGCGCCAGCAGTAGTTCGGCCCGACCTTACGAGCAGTACTTC
CASSSSARPYEQYF
>many|TRBJ2-3|TRBV7-2|NA
TGTGCCAGCAGCTTAAGAAACACAGATACGCAGTATTTT
CASSLRNTDTQYF
>NA|TRBJ1-6|TRBV2|TRBD1
TGTGCCAGCAGTGAAAAGACAGGGTTTTCACCCCTCCACTTT
CASSEKTGFSPLHF
>NA|TRBJ2-7|TRBV18|TRBD1
TGTGCCAGCTCAGGGACAGCTCCCTACGAGCAGTACTTC
CASSGTAPYEQYF
>NA|TRBJ2-1|TRBV4-1|NA
TGCGCCAGCAGCCAAGAGAATGGTCCATACAATGAGCAGTTCTTC
CASSQENGPYNEQFF
>many|TRBJ2-7|TRBV6-6|TRBD2
TGTGCCAGCACCCCCTTTCTAGCGGGAAGCTCCTACGAGCAGTACTTC
CASTPFLAGSSYEQYF
>NA|TRBJ1-2|TRBV7-9|NA
TGTGCCAGCAGCTTAGCCCAGGGGCGGGTCTATGGCTACACCTTC
CASSLAQGRVYGYTF
>many|TRBJ1-4|TRBV9|TRBD1
TGTGCCAGCAGCGTTCCAGGGGGCAATGAAAAACTGTTTTTT
CASSVPGGNEKLFF